These 24 T cell receptor beta chains came from one sample sequenced in a study of blood T cell repertoires in COVID-19. Measured with immunoSEQ multiplex PCR; TCRdb has only the in-frame clones, and not every one. There are about 130,000 clones in the sample; 75% to 90% occur only once, and about 2.3% lies in the top ten. Sample: PBMCs or T cells enriched from blood (not recorded which). The receptors originated from a woman aged 50 to 65 who had recovered from COVID-19.

V gene TRBV2 combines with J gene TRBJ1-5; D remains unclear. V was trimmed by 7 bases and J by 0 bases, leaving 7 bases between them. The CDR3 has 13 amino acids. Germline CDR1 is SNHLY and CDR2 is FYNNEI. The CDR3 region is CASNTDSNQPQHF. The CDR3 DNA reads as TGTGCCAGCAACACAGATAGCAATCAGCCCCAGCATTTT.

The V and J genes are TRBV5-1 and TRBJ2-1; maybe TRBD2 (5 bases). V was pared by 1 base and J by 5 bases, with 10 bases between. Looked up from germline, CDR1 is SGHRS and CDR2 is YFSETQ. The CDR3 is 14 residues long. The CDR3 DNA sequence: TGCGCCAGCAGCTTGAAAGCGGCTAACAATGAGCAGTTCTTC. This translates into CASSLKAANNEQFF.

This clone has only one observation. The chain joins TRBV7-2 to TRBJ1-2, with TRBD1 identical over 7 bases. The CDR3 spans 15 residues. V dropped 1 base and J dropped 4; count of bases not matched to a gene: 6. Germline assignment: CDR1 SGHTA and CDR2 FQGNSA. The DNA of the CDR3 is TGTGCCAGCAGCTTAGGCACAGGGGAAGGCTATGGCTACACCTTC. Protein sequence: CASSLGTGEGYGYTF.

The CDR3 protein is CASSYPIGQKRYSGNTIYF. For the CDR3, the DNA is TGTGCCAGCAGTTACCCGATCGGACAGAAAAGGTACTCTGGAAACACCATATATTTT. This chain links TRBV6-2 or TRBV6-3 with TRBJ1-3; TRBD1 is a possible D gene (6 bases). The CDR3 runs to 19 residues. Germline CDR1 is MNHEY and CDR2 is SVGEGT. V lost 2 bases to trimming and J lost 0 bases, with 20 bases between them.

The V call is TRBV11-2, the J call TRBJ2-7; 9 nucleotides align to TRBD1. V dropped 0 bases and J dropped 1; count of bases not matched to a gene: 7. This CDR3 region has 17 residues. From germline, CDR1 is SGHAT and CDR2 FQNNGV. CDR3 nucleotide sequence: TGTGCCAGCAGCTTAGATCCGGGACAGGGTAAATCCTACGAGCAGTACTTC. This translates into CASSLDPGQGKSYEQYF.

The chain employs TRBV11-2 and TRBJ2-1; 11 nucleotides agree with TRBD2. Germline V gene lookup returns CDR1 SGHAT and CDR2 FQNNGV. This CDR3 is built from 15 residues. V lost 3 bases to trimming and J lost 7 bases; unmatched junction nucleotides: 5. CDR3 nucleotides: TGTGCCAGCAGCTTTAGCGGGGGGGCCGGGAATGAGCAGTTCTTC. Encoded protein: CASSFSGGAGNEQFF.

The J gene is TRBJ1-6, the V gene TRBV5-6; unclear D gene. The CDR3 length is 14 residues. Between the trimmed V and J ends, which lost 4 bases and 11 bases, there was a span of 16 bases. Per the germline V gene, CDR1 is SGHDT and CDR2 is YYEEEE. DNA of the CDR3: TGTGCCAGCAGCAGGAGGCGGGATCAGGCACCCCTCCACTTT. It yields the protein CASSRRRDQAPLHF.

The chain couples TRBV6-6 to TRBJ1-3, with D perhaps matching TRBD1 (5 bases). Trimming pared 5 bases from V and 0 bases from J, leaving 14 bases between. This CDR3 is 16 amino acids long. Germline V gives CDR1 MNHNY, CDR2 SVGAGI (reference sequence). CDR3 bases: TGTGCCAGCAGTGCGGACAAGTCTTACTCTGGAAACACCATATATTTT. Translation gives CASSADKSYSGNTIYF.

The gene calls are TRBV21-1 and TRBJ1-1; TRBD1, the table's D call, lacks a check against the DNA. TRBV21-1 is a known pseudogene. This CDR3 region has 18 residues. CDR3 sequence (DNA): TGTGCCAGCGGACTTCACCCGGGACAGGGAACCTCTAAGACTGAAGCTTTCTTT. This translates into CASGLHPGQGTSKTEAFF.

The chain is built from TRBV7-9 and TRBJ2-1; 9 bases align to TRBD1. Trimming took 5 bases from V and 3 from J; bases not matched to a gene: 5. Germline-derived CDR1 and CDR2 are SEHNR and FQNEAQ (reference sequence). The CDR3 totals 15 residues. The CDR3 nucleotides are TGTGCCAGCAGCGCCGACAGGGGGTTCTACAATGAGCAGTTCTTC. Its protein product is CASSADRGFYNEQFF.

This chain joins TRBV7-9 and TRBJ2-5; 7 bases line up with TRBD1. Germline V lookup: CDR1 SEHNR, CDR2 FQNEAQ (reference sequence). V was clipped by 5 bases and J by 9 bases; unmatched bases: 12. The CDR3 covers 14 residues. Here the CDR3 reads CASSKGQPTLAQYF. The CDR3 DNA reads as TGTGCCAGCAGCAAGGGACAGCCTACCTTGGCCCAGTACTTC.

The chain is built from TRBV9 and TRBJ2-7; TRBD2 aligns across 8 bases. From germline, CDR1 is SGDLS and CDR2 YYNGEE. This CDR3 region has 15 residues. V lost 0 bases and J lost 2; bases outside the gene matches: 4. For the CDR3, the DNA is TGTGCCAGCAGCGTAGCGGGCGGGGGGACCTACGAGCAGTACTTC. Translating it yields CASSVAGGGTYEQYF.

A word on this clone: An end of the junction does not agree with germline; a read error may underlie this. The chain carries TRBV19 and TRBJ2-7; 9 bases are shared with TRBD1. The CDR3 length is 13 residues. Germline V gene data show CDR1 as LNHDA and CDR2 as SQIVND (reference sequence). CDR3 in DNA: TGTGCCAGTAGTTGGGGACAGGGCTACCAGCAGTACTTC. Amino acids: CASSWGQGYQQYF.

The rearrangement uses TRBV7-2 and TRBJ2-7, with 13 bases matching TRBD2. Germline values: CDR1 SGHTA, CDR2 FQGNSA. The CDR3 is 15 residues long. Trimming cost V 6 bases and J 7 bases; bases outside gene matches: 9. The CDR3 protein is CASSGTSGAFGEQYF. The DNA for the CDR3 is TGTGCCAGCAGTGGGACTAGCGGGGCCTTCGGAGAGCAGTACTTC.

J is TRBJ2-7 and V is TRBV27; TRBD1 matches 9 bases. The V segment lost 5 bases and the J segment 4 bases; nucleotides outside the gene matches: 6. Germline CDR1 MNHEY, CDR2 SMNVEV (reference sequence). CDR3 length: 14 residues. The CDR3 nucleotides read TGTGCCAGCAGTAGGACAGGGGAAGTTTACGAGCAGTACTTC. This encodes CASSRTGEVYEQYF.

This chain joins TRBV7-8 and TRBJ1-5; 7 bases line up with TRBD1. The CDR3 spans 15 residues. V lost 6 bases to trimming and J lost 0 bases; unmatched junction nucleotides: 5. From germline, CDR1 is SGHVS and CDR2 FQNEAQ. CDR3 in amino acids: CASSEGAYSNQPQHF. DNA of the CDR3: TGTGCCAGCAGTGAGGGGGCTTATAGCAATCAGCCCCAGCATTTT. Drawing the rest from reference TRBV7-8 and TRBJ1-5, the complete variable domain is GAGVSQSPRYKVAKRGQDVALRCDPISGHVSLFWYQQALGQGPEFLTYFQNEAQLDKSGLPSDRFFAERPEGSVSTLKIQRTQQEDSAVYLCASSEGAYSNQPQHFGDGTRLSIL.

V and J are TRBV19 and TRBJ1-1, with TRBD1 matching over 10 bases. Germline V gene lookup returns CDR1 LNHDA and CDR2 SQIVND (reference sequence). Germline trimming cut 5 bases from V and 3 bases from J; bases unmatched to any gene: 6. CDR3 size: 15 residues. The CDR3 DNA sequence: TGTGCCAGTAGTGATAACGGACAGGGGGACACTGAAGCTTTCTTT. Translating it yields CASSDNGQGDTEAFF.

The chain has TRBV19 and TRBJ1-2; the match to TRBD1 covers 7 bases. The V gene's germline CDR1 is LNHDA and CDR2 SQIVND (reference sequence). The V segment lost 6 bases and the J segment 4 bases; nucleotides outside the gene matches: 8. This CDR3 region has 14 residues. Here the CDR3 reads CASSPGQTIYGYTF. Here the CDR3 DNA reads TGTGCCAGTAGCCCGGGACAGACCATCTATGGCTACACCTTC.

This clone occurred once. The chain employs TRBV5-6 and TRBJ1-2; a weak D match, TRBD1 (5 bases). V lost 0 bases and J lost 2, with 8 bases in between. The germline V gene has CDR1 SGHDT and CDR2 YYEEEE. The CDR3 spans 14 residues. In DNA, the CDR3 is TGTGCCAGCAGCTTGGGACAGCTGAACTATGGCTACACCTTC. Its protein is CASSLGQLNYGYTF. The whole variable domain, filled in from reference TRBV5-6 and TRBJ1-2, reads DAGVTQSPTHLIKTRGQQVTLRCSPKSGHDTVSWYQQALGQGPQFIFQYYEEEERQRGNFPDRFSGHQFPNYSSELNVNALLLGDSALYLCASSLGQLNYGYTFGSGTRLTVV.

V usage is TRBV5-1 and J usage is TRBJ2-3; D gene uncertain. This CDR3 contains 14 residues. The germline CDR1 and CDR2 sequences are SGHRS and YFSETQ. V was cut by 2 bases and J by 1 base, with 8 bases left in between. The CDR3 region has the DNA TGCGCCAGCAGCTTTCCCGAGCGCACAGATACGCAGTATTTT. Its translation is CASSFPERTDTQYF.

This clone was seen more than once but under ten times. One end of the junction varies from germline; a read error may be responsible. The chain recombines TRBV10-2 with TRBJ2-3; 7 bases are a match to TRBD1. Germline V lookup: CDR1 WSHSY, CDR2 SAAADI. This CDR3 is 14 amino acids long. The CDR3: CASSPDRITHTQYF. The CDR3 nucleotides are TGCGCCAGCAGTCCGGACAGGATCACACATACGCAGTATTTT.

The V and J genes are TRBV5-1 and TRBJ1-1; TRBD1 agrees at 10 bases. Germline CDR1 and CDR2: SGHRS and YFSETQ. Trimming removed 3 bases from V and 0 bases from J; junction bases left unmatched: 8. The CDR3 extends over 17 amino acids. CDR3 residues: CASSSGQGESLNTEAFF. Written as DNA, the CDR3 is TGCGCCAGCAGCTCCGGACAGGGGGAAAGTTTGAACACTGAAGCTTTCTTT.

The chain carries TRBV11-1 and TRBJ2-5, with 15 bases that match TRBD2. Per the germline V gene, CDR1 is SGHAT and CDR2 is FQDESV (reference sequence). With V trimmed by 5 bases and J by 5 bases, 6 bases remained unmatched. The CDR3 covers 16 residues. The CDR3 loop is CASSRTSGGAGETQYF. CDR3 sequence (DNA): TGTGCCAGCAGCCGGACTAGCGGGGGGGCGGGTGAGACCCAGTACTTC.

The V call is TRBV5-1, the J call TRBJ2-3; perhaps TRBD2 as D (5 bases). This CDR3 comprises 16 residues. Germline values: CDR1 SGHRS, CDR2 YFSETQ. V lost 0 bases to trimming and J lost 1 base, with 12 bases between them. The CDR3 loop is CASSLADVGGTDTQYF. The DNA for the CDR3 is TGCGCCAGCAGCTTGGCCGATGTGGGAGGCACAGATACGCAGTATTTT.